Here is one T cell receptor (beta chain) with its context. What it recognizes is unknown. This sample was included in a study of T cell responses to AZD1222 COVID-19 vaccine. Study-wide findings and caveats: Across spike, vaccine-associated CD4 TCRs were found, dominant at 160-218 and 743-854. Donors were chiefly white British, with a greater number of females, and clonal diversity was perhaps underestimated. It was only six AZD1222 recipients who were seropositive at baseline.

Trimming stripped 5 bases from V and 4 bases from J, with 17 bases between. Germline lookup yields CDR1 MGHRA and CDR2 YSYEKL. The CDR3 spans 15 residues. Sequencing was performed with immunoSEQ multiplex PCR; in TCRdb, only in-frame clones are kept and a portion is missing. Seen here are about 190,000 clones, 92% observed once, and the top ten hold approximately 1.5%. This rearrangement joins TRBV4-1 to TRBJ1-1; weak D call: TRBD1 (5 bases). Sequencing used peripheral blood, obtained on day 0 of AZD1222 vaccination. The TCR sequence derives from an adult in good health. Here the CDR3 reads CASSNAGVGGTEAFF. DNA for the CDR3: TGCGCCAGCAGCAACGCGGGAGTCGGGGGCACTGAAGCTTTCTTT.